This T cell receptor (beta chain) was recovered during a study of post-analysis software for immune sequencing data. Looking at the study overall: As for disease course, relapsing-remitting, secondary progressive and progressive-relapsing multiple sclerosis were all included.

Whole-study results and caveats: Under F measure analysis, samples from one preparation batch co-clustered strongly. Normalized Chao1 diversity was significantly reduced in patients versus controls.

The TCR beta cDNA libraries carried unique molecular identifiers. Starting from around 1 to 10 million T cells, the study yielded about half a million cDNA molecules. TCRdb analysed the PCR reads with MiXCR anew, one entry per CDR3 protein. Counted here are some 890,000 distinct CDR3 sequences, roughly 58% occurring once; the ten biggest clones make up under 6%. Details on this clonotype: The antigen is undetermined.

The sample taken for sequencing was blood. The receptor's source is a girl aged 10 to 17 with multiple sclerosis.

The CDR3 is CASSLEGPGGEQYF. CDR3 bases: TGCGCCAGCAGCCTTGAAGGACCTGGTGGCGAGCAGTACTTC. J is TRBJ2-7 and V is TRBV5-1; D call uncertain. The V end was cut by 4 bases, the J end by 6 bases, with 17 bases between. The CDR3 extends over 14 amino acids. Per germline, CDR1 SGHRS and CDR2 YFSETQ. Together with reference TRBV5-1 and TRBJ2-7, the CDR3 gives the full variable domain: KAGVTQTPRYLIKTRGQQVTLSCSPISGHRSVSWYQQTPGQGLQFLFEYFSETQRNKGNFPGRFSGRQFSNSRSEMNVSTLELGDSALYLCASSLEGPGGEQYFGPGTRLTVT.